The 5 T cell receptor beta chains presented below share a single source sample, sequenced in a study of blood T cell repertoires in COVID-19. Using immunoSEQ multiplex PCR, the repertoire was profiled, and TCRdb retains in-frame clones only, with some absent. The sample lists about 250,000 clones, about 82% seen once, with 9.1% in the top ten. Source material: PBMCs or T cells enriched from blood (not recorded which). The receptors were sampled from a woman aged 45 to 65 with acute COVID-19.

V usage is TRBV5-1 and J usage is TRBJ1-2, with 7 bases lining up with TRBD1. Germline values: CDR1 SGHRS, CDR2 YFSETQ. V gave up 3 bases and J gave up 4 bases; unmatched junction bases: 12. The CDR3 runs 16 residues. CDR3 sequence (DNA): TGCGCCAGCAGCTCCGGACCGGGACAGACAATCTATGGCTACACCTTC. Translating gives CASSSGPGQTIYGYTF.

The chain recombines TRBV9 with TRBJ1-1, with 9 bases identical to TRBD1. The ends lost 3 bases at V and 4 bases at J; junction bases unmatched: 10. CDR1 and CDR2 (germline): SGDLS, YYNGEE. This CDR3 spans 16 amino acids. CDR3 coding DNA: TGTGCCAGCAGCGCCGGGACAGGGTACCGGAGCACTGAAGCTTTCTTT. Residues: CASSAGTGYRSTEAFF. The full variable domain, in which reference TRBV9 and TRBJ1-1 provide the parts outside the CDR3, is DSGVTQTPKHLITATGQRVTLRCSPRSGDLSVYWYQQSLDQGLQFLIQYYNGEERAKGNILERFSAQQFPDLHSELNLSSLELGDSALYFCASSAGTGYRSTEAFFGQGTRLTVV.

This clone was seen only once. The chain combines TRBV10-3 with TRBJ2-7; unclear D gene. V was pared by 2 bases and J by 3 bases, with 11 bases between. The germline V gene encodes CDR1 ENHRY and CDR2 SYGVKD. This CDR3 comprises 14 residues. CDR3 sequence reads: CAISEVEQNYEQYF. The CDR3 DNA follows: TGTGCCATCAGTGAGGTAGAACAGAACTACGAGCAGTACTTC.

The chain employs TRBV28 and TRBJ1-2, with 8 bases identical to TRBD1. In germline, CDR1 is MDHEN, CDR2 SYDVKM. V gave up 5 bases and J gave up 5 bases; unmatched junction bases: 10. This CDR3 comprises 15 residues. CDR3 amino acids: CASSPSGGVGYGYTF. The CDR3 DNA reads as TGTGCCAGCAGTCCTTCAGGGGGCGTCGGGTATGGCTACACCTTC.

The chain links TRBV19 to TRBJ2-3; the D gene is possibly TRBD2 (5 bases). The CDR3 sequence is 15 residues long. Germline V gene lookup returns CDR1 LNHDA and CDR2 SQIVND (reference sequence). Trimming stripped 5 bases from V and 4 bases from J, with 16 bases between. CDR3 sequence: CASSPEGSVADTQYF. CDR3 DNA: TGTGCCAGTAGTCCTGAGGGAAGCGTGGCAGATACGCAGTATTTT.